The next 4 T cell receptor beta chains were all read from a single sample in a study of blood T cell repertoires in COVID-19. TCRdb's table, derived via immunoSEQ multiplex PCR, lists solely in-frame clones and lacks some. The sample comprises about 87,000 clones, roughly 86% of which are singletons, and 4% to 5.5% rests with the top ten. Sequenced material: peripheral blood. All receptors derive from a man between 35 and 55 years old with acute or convalescent COVID-19.

The chain joins TRBV5-1 to TRBJ2-2; the match to TRBD2 covers 14 bases. The CDR3 is made up of 19 amino acids. The germline V gene has CDR1 SGHRS and CDR2 YFSETQ. V trimming: 4 bases; J trimming: 1 base; junction bases outside the gene matches: 9. The CDR3 nucleotides read TGCGCCAGCAGCCCACGACTAGCGGGAGGGCTTAGGAACACCGGGGAGCTGTTTTTT. This sequence encodes CASSPRLAGGLRNTGELFF.

The rearrangement uses TRBV7-3 and TRBJ2-1; 7 bases line up with TRBD1. The ends lost 5 bases at V and 6 bases at J; junction bases unmatched: 7. The CDR3 loop spans 14 amino acids. Germline loops: CDR1 SGHTA, CDR2 FQGTGA. CDR3 nucleotide sequence: TGTGCCAGCAGCGACGGACAGGACGCCAATGAGCAGTTCTTC. Translation: CASSDGQDANEQFF.

The chain employs TRBV9 and TRBJ2-7, with TRBD1 identical over 7 bases. The CDR3 runs 18 residues. The germline V gene encodes CDR1 SGDLS and CDR2 YYNGEE. Trimming at V came to 3 bases and at J to 3 bases, leaving 18 bases not matched to a gene. The chain's CDR3 is CASSAEKGASSPYYEQYF. The CDR3 DNA reads as TGTGCCAGCAGCGCCGAAAAGGGGGCCAGTTCTCCCTACTACGAGCAGTACTTC.

V and J are TRBV19 and TRBJ1-4; TRBD1 matches 7 bases. The CDR3 runs to 16 residues. The ends lost 4 bases at V and 5 bases at J; junction bases unmatched: 10. Germline V lookup: CDR1 LNHDA, CDR2 SQIVND (reference sequence). The CDR3: CASSSPRQGSNEKLFF. The CDR3 region has the DNA TGTGCCAGTAGTAGCCCGAGACAGGGATCAAATGAAAAACTGTTTTTT.